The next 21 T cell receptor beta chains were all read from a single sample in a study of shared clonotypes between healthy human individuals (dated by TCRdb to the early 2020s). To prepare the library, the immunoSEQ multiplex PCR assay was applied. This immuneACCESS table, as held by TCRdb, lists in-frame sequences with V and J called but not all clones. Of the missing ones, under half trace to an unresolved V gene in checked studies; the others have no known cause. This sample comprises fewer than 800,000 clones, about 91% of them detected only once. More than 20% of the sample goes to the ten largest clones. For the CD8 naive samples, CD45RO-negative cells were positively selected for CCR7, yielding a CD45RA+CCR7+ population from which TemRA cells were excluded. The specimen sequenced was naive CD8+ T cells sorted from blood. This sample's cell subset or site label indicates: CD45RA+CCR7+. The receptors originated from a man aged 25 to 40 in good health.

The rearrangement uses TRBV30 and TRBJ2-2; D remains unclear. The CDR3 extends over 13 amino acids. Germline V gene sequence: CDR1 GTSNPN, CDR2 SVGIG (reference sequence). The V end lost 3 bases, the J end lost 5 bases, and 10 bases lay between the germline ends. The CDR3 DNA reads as TGTGCCTGGAGCTCAACTCATACCGGGGAGCTGTTTTTT. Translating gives CAWSSTHTGELFF.

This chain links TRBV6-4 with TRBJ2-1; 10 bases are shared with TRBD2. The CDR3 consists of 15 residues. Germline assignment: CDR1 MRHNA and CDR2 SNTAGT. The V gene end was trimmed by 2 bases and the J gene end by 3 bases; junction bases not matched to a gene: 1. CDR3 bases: TGTGCCAGCAGTGACGGACTAGCGGTCTACAATGAGCAGTTCTTC. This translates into CASSDGLAVYNEQFF.

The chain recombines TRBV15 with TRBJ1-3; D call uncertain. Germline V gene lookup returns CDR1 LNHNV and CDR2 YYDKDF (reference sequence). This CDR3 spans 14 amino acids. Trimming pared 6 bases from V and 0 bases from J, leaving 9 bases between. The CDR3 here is CATRGLPSGNTIYF. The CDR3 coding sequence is TGTGCCACCAGGGGCCTACCCTCTGGAAACACCATATATTTT.

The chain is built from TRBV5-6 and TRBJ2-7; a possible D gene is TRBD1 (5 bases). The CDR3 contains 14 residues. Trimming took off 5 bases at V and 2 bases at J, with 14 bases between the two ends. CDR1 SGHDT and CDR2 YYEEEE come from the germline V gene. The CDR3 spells CASSWQTATYEQYF. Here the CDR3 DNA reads TGTGCCAGCAGTTGGCAGACAGCGACCTACGAGCAGTACTTC.

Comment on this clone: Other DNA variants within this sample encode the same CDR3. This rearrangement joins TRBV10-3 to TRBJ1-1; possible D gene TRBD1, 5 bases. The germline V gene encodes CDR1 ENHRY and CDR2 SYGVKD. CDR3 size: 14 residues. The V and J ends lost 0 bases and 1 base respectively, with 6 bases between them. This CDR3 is CAISESQGNTEAFF. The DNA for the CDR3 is TGTGCCATCAGTGAGTCCCAGGGGAACACTGAAGCTTTCTTT.

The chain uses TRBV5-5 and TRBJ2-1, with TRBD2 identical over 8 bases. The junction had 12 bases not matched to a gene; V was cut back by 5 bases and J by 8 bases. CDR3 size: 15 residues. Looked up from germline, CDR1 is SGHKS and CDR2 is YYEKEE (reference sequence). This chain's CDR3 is CASRRGAGGSDEQFF. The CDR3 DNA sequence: TGTGCCAGCAGACGCGGTGCGGGAGGCTCGGATGAGCAGTTCTTC.

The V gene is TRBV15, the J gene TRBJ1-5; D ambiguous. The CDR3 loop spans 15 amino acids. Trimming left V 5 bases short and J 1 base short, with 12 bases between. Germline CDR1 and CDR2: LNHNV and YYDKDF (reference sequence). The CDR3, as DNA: TGTGCCACCAGCGCCTCCAGAGTAAGCAATCAGCCCCAGCATTTT. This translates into CATSASRVSNQPQHF.

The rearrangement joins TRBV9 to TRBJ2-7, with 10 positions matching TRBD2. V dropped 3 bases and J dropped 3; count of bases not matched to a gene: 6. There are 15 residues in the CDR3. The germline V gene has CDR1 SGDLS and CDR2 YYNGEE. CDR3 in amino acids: CASSGSSGSHYEQYF. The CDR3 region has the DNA TGTGCCAGCAGCGGATCTAGCGGGAGTCACTACGAGCAGTACTTC.

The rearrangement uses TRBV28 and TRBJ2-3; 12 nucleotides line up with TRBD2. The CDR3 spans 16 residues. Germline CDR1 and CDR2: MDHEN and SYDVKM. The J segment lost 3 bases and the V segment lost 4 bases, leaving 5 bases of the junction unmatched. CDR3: CASSSRLAGETDTQYF. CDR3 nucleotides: TGTGCCAGCAGTTCTCGACTAGCGGGAGAGACAGATACGCAGTATTTT.

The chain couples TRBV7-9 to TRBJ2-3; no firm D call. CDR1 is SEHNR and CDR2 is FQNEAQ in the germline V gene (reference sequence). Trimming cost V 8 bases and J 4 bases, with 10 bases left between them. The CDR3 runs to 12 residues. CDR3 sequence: CASVGSPDTQYF. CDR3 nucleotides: TGTGCCAGCGTCGGTTCGCCAGATACGCAGTATTTT.

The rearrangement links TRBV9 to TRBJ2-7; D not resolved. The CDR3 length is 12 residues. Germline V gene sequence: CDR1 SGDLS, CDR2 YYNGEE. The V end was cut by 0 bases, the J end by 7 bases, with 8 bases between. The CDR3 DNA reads TGTGCCAGCAGCGTAGGAGGTAATGAGCAGTACTTC. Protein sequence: CASSVGGNEQYF.

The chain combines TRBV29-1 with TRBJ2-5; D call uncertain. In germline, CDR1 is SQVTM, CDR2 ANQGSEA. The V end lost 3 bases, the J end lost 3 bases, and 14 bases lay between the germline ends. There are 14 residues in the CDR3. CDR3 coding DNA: TGCAGCGTTGAGGGTTTGAGCCATAAAGAGACCCAGTACTTC. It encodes CSVEGLSHKETQYF.

Here the CDR3 reads CASREMGDTEAFF. CDR3 nucleotides: TGTGCCAGTAGGGAAATGGGTGACACTGAAGCTTTCTTT. The chain is built from TRBV19 and TRBJ1-1; D not resolved. The ends were cut back, 6 bases at V and 3 bases at J, with 11 bases in the middle. This CDR3 has 13 amino acids. The germline V gene encodes CDR1 LNHDA and CDR2 SQIVND (reference sequence).

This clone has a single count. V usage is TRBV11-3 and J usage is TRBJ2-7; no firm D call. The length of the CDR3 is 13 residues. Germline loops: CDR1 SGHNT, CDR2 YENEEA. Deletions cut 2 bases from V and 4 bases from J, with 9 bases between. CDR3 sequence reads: CASSLSQAYEQYF. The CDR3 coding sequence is TGTGCCAGCAGCTTAAGTCAGGCATACGAGCAGTACTTC.

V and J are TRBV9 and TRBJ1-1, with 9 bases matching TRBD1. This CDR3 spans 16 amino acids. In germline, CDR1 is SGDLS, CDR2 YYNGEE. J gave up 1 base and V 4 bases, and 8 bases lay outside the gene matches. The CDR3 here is CASSPFEGQGNTEAFF. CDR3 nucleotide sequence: TGTGCCAGCAGCCCTTTCGAGGGACAGGGGAACACTGAAGCTTTCTTT.

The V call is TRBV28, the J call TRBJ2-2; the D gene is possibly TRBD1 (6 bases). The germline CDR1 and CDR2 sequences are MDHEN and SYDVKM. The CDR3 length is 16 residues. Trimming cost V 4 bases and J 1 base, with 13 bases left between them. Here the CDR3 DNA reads TGTGCCAGCAGTTCCTGGGGGCGCGGGAACACCGGGGAGCTGTTTTTT. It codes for CASSSWGRGNTGELFF.

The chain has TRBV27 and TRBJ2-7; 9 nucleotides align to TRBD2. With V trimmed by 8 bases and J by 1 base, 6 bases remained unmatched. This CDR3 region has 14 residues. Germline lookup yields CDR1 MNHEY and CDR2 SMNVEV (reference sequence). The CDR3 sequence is CASAPLAGSYEQYF. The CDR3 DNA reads TGTGCCAGCGCCCCCCTAGCGGGATCCTACGAGCAGTACTTC.

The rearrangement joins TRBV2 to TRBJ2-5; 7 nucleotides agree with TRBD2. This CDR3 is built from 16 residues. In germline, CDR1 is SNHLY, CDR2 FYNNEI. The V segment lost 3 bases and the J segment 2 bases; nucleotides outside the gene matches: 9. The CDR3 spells CASSESQLAVQETQYF. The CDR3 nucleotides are TGTGCCAGCAGTGAGTCCCAGCTAGCGGTTCAAGAGACCCAGTACTTC.

The CDR3 region is CASRDPGQGHGEQYF. The CDR3 DNA reads TGTGCCAGTAGAGACCCGGGACAGGGACATGGCGAGCAGTACTTC. V usage is TRBV19 and J usage is TRBJ2-7; 9 nucleotides line up with TRBD1. Germline CDR1 and CDR2: LNHDA and SQIVND (reference sequence). The CDR3 has 15 amino acids. V shed 6 bases, J shed 6 bases, and the junction held 12 bases outside the gene matches.

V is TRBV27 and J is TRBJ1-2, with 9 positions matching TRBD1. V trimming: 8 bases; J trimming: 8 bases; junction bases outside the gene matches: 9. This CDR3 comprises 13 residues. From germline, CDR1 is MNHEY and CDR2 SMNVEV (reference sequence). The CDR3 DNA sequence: TGTGCCAGCGCCGGGACAGGGCAAAGAGGCTACACCTTC. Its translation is CASAGTGQRGYTF.

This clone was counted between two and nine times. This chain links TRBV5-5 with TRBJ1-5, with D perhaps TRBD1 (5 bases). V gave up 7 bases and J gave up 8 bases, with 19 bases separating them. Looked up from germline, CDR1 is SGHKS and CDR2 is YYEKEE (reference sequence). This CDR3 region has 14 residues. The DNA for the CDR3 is TGTGCCAGCCCCAGCCCCAGGGCCGGGGAGCCCCAGCATTTT. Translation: CASPSPRAGEPQHF. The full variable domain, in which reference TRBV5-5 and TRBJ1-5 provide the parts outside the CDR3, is DAGVTQSPTHLIKTRGQQVTLRCSPISGHKSVSWYQQVLGQGPQFIFQYYEKEERGRGNFPDRFSARQFPNYSSELNVNALLLGDSALYLCASPSPRAGEPQHFGDGTRLSIL.